This is a list of T cell receptor beta chains from one sample in a study of identical twins. TCRdb reanalysed the 5' RACE reads using MiXCR and keeps one entry per CDR3 protein. This sample yields approximately 550,000 distinct CDR3 sequences, of which 20% to 25% are seen a single time; about 0.5% belongs to the top ten. In addition, the sample was reused for a study of yellow fever vaccine responses in identical twins.

Sequenced: CD4+ T cells sorted from blood. The receptors originated from a woman between 18 and 29 years old in good health. CDR3s include the opening cysteine and the closing phenylalanine or tryptophan. The D gene is left open where the match is weak. Clone sizes are given selectively: once, few, many, or a class where the clone is expanded.

DNA	CDR3	V	size	D	J
TGCGCCAGCAGCTTGAGGACTAGCGGGGGGCTCAACTACAATGAGCAGTTCTTC	CASSLRTSGGLNYNEQFF	TRBV5-1	few	TRBD2	TRBJ2-1
TGTGCCAGCAGTGCCTTTCAAGCGGGATTGAACACCGGGGAGCTGTTTTTT	CASSAFQAGLNTGELFF	TRBV9	few	TRBD2	TRBJ2-2
TGTGCCAGCAGCCCGGCTGGGGCTAGCGGGAAGTACGAGCAGTACTTC	CASSPAGASGKYEQYF	TRBV28	NA	TRBD2	TRBJ2-7
TGTGCCAGCAGTTCACTAGTGGACCAAGAGACCCAGTACTTC	CASSSLVDQETQYF	TRBV6-2/TRBV6-3	NA	NA	TRBJ2-5
TGTGCCACCAGTGATTACAGGGGAAACGAGCAGTACTTC	CATSDYRGNEQYF	TRBV24-1	few	TRBD1	TRBJ2-7
TGTGCCAGCAGTGCCCTAGCGGGTATAACCTCCTACGAGCAGTACTTC	CASSALAGITSYEQYF	TRBV12-3/TRBV12-4	few	TRBD2	TRBJ2-7
TGTGCCAGCAGCTTAACGGGGGGGATAAAGCAAGAGACCCAGTACTTC	CASSLTGGIKQETQYF	TRBV7-7	few	TRBD2	TRBJ2-5
TGCAGTGCTAGTATCCGAGCGGTCCCCTACGAGCAGTACTTC	CSASIRAVPYEQYF	TRBV20-1	NA	NA	TRBJ2-7
TGTGCCAGCAGTTTATCACCAAGCTCCTACAATGAGCAGTTCTTC	CASSLSPSSYNEQFF	TRBV5-1	many	NA	TRBJ2-1
TGCAGTGCTAGAGGGGCGGGGTACTATGGCTACACCTTC	CSARGAGYYGYTF	TRBV20-1	NA	NA	TRBJ1-2
TGCGCCAGCAGCCAACAAGGGACAGCCAGCACAGATACGCAGTATTTT	CASSQQGTASTDTQYF	TRBV4-1	few	TRBD1	TRBJ2-3
TGTGCCAGCACCCCCCGTGGTGGTCATGAGCAGTTCTTC	CASTPRGGHEQFF	TRBV27	few	NA	TRBJ2-1
TGCAGCGAGGTCCTTACAGGGGGCTCTGAAGAGACCCAGTACTTC	CSEVLTGGSEETQYF	TRBV29-1	few	TRBD1	TRBJ2-5
TGTGCCAGCATGGGGGGGGTCAAGACCCAGTACTTC	CASMGGVKTQYF	TRBV28	NA	TRBD2	TRBJ2-5
TGTGCCAGCAGTCCCCGGGACAGGGTATTCTACGAGCAGTACTTC	CASSPRDRVFYEQYF	TRBV28	NA	TRBD1	TRBJ2-7
TGTGCCAGCAGTGAGAGGACAAGCTTTTACGAGCAGTACTTC	CASSERTSFYEQYF	TRBV6-1	NA	NA	TRBJ2-7
TGTGCCAGCAGTTTAGGGGGGGCCCAAGAGACCCAGTACTTC	CASSLGGAQETQYF	TRBV5-1	many	NA	TRBJ2-5
TGTGCCAGCAGTTTAAGAGGGACAGGGGCTTTTGATGAGCAGTTCTTC	CASSLRGTGAFDEQFF	TRBV27	NA	TRBD1	TRBJ2-1
TGCAGCGTTGTTAGCGGGGTATACAATGAGCAGTTCTTC	CSVVSGVYNEQFF	TRBV29-1	NA	TRBD2	TRBJ2-1
TGTGCCACCAGCCAGGGACAGTTGAACACTGAAGCTTTCTTT	CATSQGQLNTEAFF	TRBV24-1	few	TRBD1	TRBJ1-1
TGTGCCAGCAGTCCCCAGGGACAGGGTTCACCCCTCCACTTT	CASSPQGQGSPLHF	TRBV12-3/TRBV12-4	few	TRBD1	TRBJ1-6
TGTGCCACCAGTGGCCCGGGACTAGCGGCCAGGGAGACCCAGTACTTC	CATSGPGLAARETQYF	TRBV24-1	NA	TRBD2	TRBJ2-5
TGTGCCAGCAGCTTAAGTCGGGGGAACTCCAATGAGCAGTTCTTC	CASSLSRGNSNEQFF	TRBV3-1	many	NA	TRBJ2-1
TGTGCCAGCAGCCCGCCAGGGTTGATCCCTGAAGCTTTCTTT	CASSPPGLIPEAFF	TRBV12-3/TRBV12-4	few	NA	TRBJ1-1
TGTGCCAGCAGTTTAGGCGGGGGGGCCGCCGGGGAGCTGTTTTTT	CASSLGGGAAGELFF	TRBV28	NA	TRBD2	TRBJ2-2
TGCGCCAGCGCCCCTCGCGGACAGGGCACAGATACGCAGTATTTT	CASAPRGQGTDTQYF	TRBV5-1	few	TRBD1	TRBJ2-3
TGTGCCACCAGTGGACTAGCGGGAGTTGTGAATGAGCAGTTCTTC	CATSGLAGVVNEQFF	TRBV24-1	few	TRBD2	TRBJ2-1
TGCAGTGCTAGAGACCATAGACAGGGTTTCTCTGGGGCCAACGTCCTGACTTTC	CSARDHRQGFSGANVLTF	TRBV20-1	NA	TRBD1	TRBJ2-6
TGTGCCAGCAGAGCCCTCGGGACAGGGAATGAAAAACTGTTTTTT	CASRALGTGNEKLFF	TRBV27	NA	TRBD1	TRBJ1-4
TGCGCCAGCAGCTTGATTCCAGGGGATGGCACCGGGGAGCTGTTTTTT	CASSLIPGDGTGELFF	TRBV5-1	NA	NA	TRBJ2-2
TGTGCCACCAGTGATTTGGGAGGGGGCGCGATAGATACGCAGTATTTT	CATSDLGGGAIDTQYF	TRBV24-1	NA	NA	TRBJ2-3
TGTGCCAGCCGGACAATAAGCGGGAGGACAGATACGCAGTATTTT	CASRTISGRTDTQYF	TRBV27	NA	TRBD2	TRBJ2-3
TGTGCCATCAGCGCGGTAGATGTGGTAGCGGGAAGCGAGCAGTACTTC	CAISAVDVVAGSEQYF	TRBV10-3	few	TRBD2	TRBJ2-7
TGTGCCAGCAGTTCTACAGGGGGAAGTGAAAAACTGTTTTTT	CASSSTGGSEKLFF	TRBV12-3/TRBV12-4	NA	TRBD1	TRBJ1-4
TGTGCCAGTAGTATGCTAGATAGGGGAGCGTCACCCCTCCACTTT	CASSMLDRGASPLHF	TRBV19	NA	NA	TRBJ1-6
TGTGCCAGCAGCCAAGGAATCGGCGAGCAGTACTTC	CASSQGIGEQYF	TRBV3-1	few	NA	TRBJ2-7
TGTGCCAGCAGTCCGAGGACTAGCCCAACTTCCCCCTACGAGCAGTACTTC	CASSPRTSPTSPYEQYF	TRBV2	NA	TRBD2	TRBJ2-7
TGCAGTGCTAGACCAGGGGGACCGAATGAGCAGTTCTTC	CSARPGGPNEQFF	TRBV20-1	NA	TRBD1	TRBJ2-1
TGTGCCAGCAGCCCCGGAGAGGCTATAGAGACCCAGTACTTC	CASSPGEAIETQYF	TRBV5-6	few	NA	TRBJ2-5
TGCGCCAGCAGTGATAGCGGGGCTAACAATGAGCAGTTCTTC	CASSDSGANNEQFF	TRBV10-2	NA	TRBD2	TRBJ2-1
TGCAGTGCTAATCTAGCGGGAGGTCCAGATACGCAGTATTTT	CSANLAGGPDTQYF	TRBV20-1	NA	TRBD2	TRBJ2-3
TGTGCCAGCAGCACCAAGGTGGGCAAAAACATTCAGTACTTC	CASSTKVGKNIQYF	TRBV21-1	NA	NA	TRBJ2-4
TGTGCCAGCACAACACGGGATTCCGGGGAGCTGTTTTTT	CASTTRDSGELFF	TRBV9	NA	NA	TRBJ2-2
TGTGCCAGCAGTTTATCGGGTTCCTATGGCTACACCTTC	CASSLSGSYGYTF	TRBV12-3/TRBV12-4	many	NA	TRBJ1-2
TGTGCCAGCAGTAGCCGGGACAGGGTAACTGAAGCTTTCTTT	CASSSRDRVTEAFF	TRBV28	NA	TRBD1	TRBJ1-1
TGTGCCAGCAGTTTTTATGCTAGCCCGTCGGAGACCCAGTACTTC	CASSFYASPSETQYF	TRBV12-3/TRBV12-4	NA	NA	TRBJ2-5
TGTGCCAGCAGCTTAGTACCACCCCGGGACAGCAACACCGGGGAGCTGTTTTTT	CASSLVPPRDSNTGELFF	TRBV7-6	NA	TRBD1	TRBJ2-2
TGTGCCAGCAAGGCTAGCGGAATCTACGAGCAGTACTTC	CASKASGIYEQYF	TRBV12-3/TRBV12-4	NA	TRBD2	TRBJ2-7
TGCAGTGCCGGACGACTAGCGGGAGGGAATGAGCAGTTCTTC	CSAGRLAGGNEQFF	TRBV20-1	few	TRBD2	TRBJ2-1
TGTGCCACCAGCAGAGGAGTGGATGGCAGCACAGATACGCAGTATTTT	CATSRGVDGSTDTQYF	TRBV15	NA	NA	TRBJ2-3
TGTGCCAGCAGCTTAGGGCCAAGGGGTAATTCACCCCTCCACTTT	CASSLGPRGNSPLHF	TRBV7-6	NA	NA	TRBJ1-6
TGCAGTGCTAGCTCCACTCGGACGGGCAAAGTGACGGATACGCAGTATTTT	CSASSTRTGKVTDTQYF	TRBV20-1	NA	NA	TRBJ2-3
TGCGCCAGCAGCTACTCGACAGGGATGAACACTGAAGCTTTCTTT	CASSYSTGMNTEAFF	TRBV5-1	many	TRBD1	TRBJ1-1
TGTGCCAGCAGCCCCTCCTCGGGGTCGGCCAAAAACATTCAGTACTTC	CASSPSSGSAKNIQYF	TRBV6-1	NA	NA	TRBJ2-4
TGTGCCAGTAGCTGGCAGGGTGATGAAAAACTGTTTTTT	CASSWQGDEKLFF	TRBV19	NA	NA	TRBJ1-4
TGTGCCATCAGTGCCGGACAGGGTGGTGTTTCCTATGGCTACACCTTC	CAISAGQGGVSYGYTF	TRBV10-3	few	TRBD1	TRBJ1-2
TGTGCCTTCAGTTTTGTCTCTAGCGGGAGTAAAGGGAGGAATGAGCAGTTCTTC	CAFSFVSSGSKGRNEQFF	TRBV12-3/TRBV12-4	NA	TRBD2	TRBJ2-1